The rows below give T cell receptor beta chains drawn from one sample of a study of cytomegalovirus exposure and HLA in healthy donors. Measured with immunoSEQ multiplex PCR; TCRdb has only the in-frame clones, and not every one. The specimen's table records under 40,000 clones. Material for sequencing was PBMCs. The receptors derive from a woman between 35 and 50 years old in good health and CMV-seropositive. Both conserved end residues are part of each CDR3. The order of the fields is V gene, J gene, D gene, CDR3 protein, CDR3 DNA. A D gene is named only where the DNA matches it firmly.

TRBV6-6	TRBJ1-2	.	CASTPYPDGGYGYTF	TGTGCCAGCACCCCCTACCCAGACGGGGGCTATGGCTACACCTTC
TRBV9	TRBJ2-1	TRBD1	CASSVEGDRGSYNEQFF	TGTGCCAGCAGCGTAGAGGGGGACAGGGGTTCCTACAATGAGCAGTTCTTC
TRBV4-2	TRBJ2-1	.	CASSQDSGTTYNEQFF	TGTGCCAGCAGCCAAGACTCCGGGACAACCTACAATGAGCAGTTCTTC
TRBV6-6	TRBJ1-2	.	CASNNRNYGYTF	TGTGCCAGCAATAACAGGAACTATGGCTACACCTTC
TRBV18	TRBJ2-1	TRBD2	CASSPMGTRAVRNEQFF	TGTGCCAGCTCACCGATGGGGACTAGGGCTGTGCGTAATGAGCAGTTCTTC
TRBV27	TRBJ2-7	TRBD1	CASSLSTGGQYEQYF	TGTGCCAGCAGTTTATCCACAGGGGGCCAGTACGAGCAGTACTTC
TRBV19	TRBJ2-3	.	CASSVTSPPDTQYF	TGTGCCAGTAGTGTTACTAGTCCGCCAGATACGCAGTATTTT
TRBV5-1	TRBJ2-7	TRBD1	CASSLGGQGSYEQYF	TGCGCCAGCAGCTTGGGGGGACAGGGCTCCTACGAGCAGTACTTC
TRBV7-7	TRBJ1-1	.	CASSLDKNTEAFF	TGTGCTAGCAGCTTAGACAAGAACACTGAAGCTTTCTTT
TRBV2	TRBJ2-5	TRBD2	CASRGLAGREGTQYF	TGTGCCAGCAGGGGACTAGCGGGAAGGGAGGGGACCCAGTACTTC
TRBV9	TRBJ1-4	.	CASSVSGRTNEKLFF	TGTGCCAGCAGCGTGTCGGGGAGGACTAATGAAAAACTGTTTTTT
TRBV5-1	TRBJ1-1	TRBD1	CASSLDRGAEAFF	TGCGCCAGCAGCCTAGACAGGGGCGCTGAAGCTTTCTTT
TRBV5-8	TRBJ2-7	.	CASSLAGASGTYEQYF	TGTGCCAGCAGCTTGGCAGGGGCTAGCGGAACCTACGAGCAGTACTTC
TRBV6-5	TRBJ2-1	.	CASTNRDSYNEQFF	TGTGCCAGCACCAACCGGGACTCGTACAATGAGCAGTTCTTC
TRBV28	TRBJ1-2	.	CASSPLPGRLAYGYTF	TGTGCCAGCAGCCCGCTCCCCGGGAGGCTTGCTTATGGCTACACCTTC
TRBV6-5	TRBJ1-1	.	CASTLQGRAFF	TGTGCCAGCACTTTACAGGGAAGGGCTTTCTTT
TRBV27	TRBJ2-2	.	CASSPLTGELFF	TGTGCCAGCAGTCCCCTCACCGGGGAGCTGTTTTTT
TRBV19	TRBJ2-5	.	CASSPWGRETQYF	TGTGCCAGTAGTCCGTGGGGCCGGGAGACCCAGTACTTC
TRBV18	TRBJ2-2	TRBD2	CASSPPSGSTGELFF	TGTGCCAGCTCACCACCAAGCGGGAGCACCGGGGAGCTGTTTTTT
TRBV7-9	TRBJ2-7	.	CASSRGHEQYF	TGTGCCAGCAGCCGCGGCCACGAGCAGTACTTC
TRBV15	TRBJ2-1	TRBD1	CATSRPTGLLYNEQFF	TGTGCCACCAGCAGACCGACAGGGCTTCTTTACAATGAGCAGTTCTTC
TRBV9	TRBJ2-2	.	CASSVEPGNTGELFF	TGTGCCAGCAGCGTAGAACCGGGGAACACCGGGGAGCTGTTTTTT
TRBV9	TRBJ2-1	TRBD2	CASSPGWGTSGRRANNEQFF	TGTGCCAGCAGCCCAGGGTGGGGGACTAGCGGGAGGAGGGCGAACAATGAGCAGTTCTTC
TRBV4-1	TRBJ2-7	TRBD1	CASAGTAFDEQYF	TGCGCCAGCGCCGGGACAGCTTTCGACGAGCAGTACTTC
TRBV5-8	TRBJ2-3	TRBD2	CASSRIGRADTQYF	TGTGCCAGCAGCAGAATCGGGAGGGCAGATACGCAGTATTTT